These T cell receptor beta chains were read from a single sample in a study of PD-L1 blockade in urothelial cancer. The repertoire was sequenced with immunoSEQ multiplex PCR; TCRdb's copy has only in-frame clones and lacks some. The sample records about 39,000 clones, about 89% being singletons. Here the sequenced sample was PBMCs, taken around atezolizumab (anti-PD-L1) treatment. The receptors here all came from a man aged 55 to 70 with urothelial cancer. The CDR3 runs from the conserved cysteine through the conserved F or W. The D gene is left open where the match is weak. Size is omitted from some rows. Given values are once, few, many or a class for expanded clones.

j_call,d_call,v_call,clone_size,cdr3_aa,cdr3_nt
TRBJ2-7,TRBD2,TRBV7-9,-,CASSFWGGLAGSYEQYF,TGTGCCAGCAGCTTTTGGGGAGGACTAGCGGGGTCCTACGAGCAGTACTTC
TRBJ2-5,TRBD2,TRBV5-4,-,CASSYLAGGPETQYF,TGTGCCAGCAGTTACCTAGCGGGGGGGCCCGAGACCCAGTACTTC
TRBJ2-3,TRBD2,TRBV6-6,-,CASTPTAGGADTQYF,TGTGCCAGCACTCCGACTGCGGGAGGCGCAGATACGCAGTATTTT
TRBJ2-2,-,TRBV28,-,CASHELGGLNTGELFF,TGTGCCAGCCACGAGTTGGGGGGGCTTAACACCGGGGAGCTGTTTTTT
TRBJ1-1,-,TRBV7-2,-,CASTLSTKYTEAFF,TGTGCCAGCACATTATCAACTAAGTACACTGAAGCTTTCTTT
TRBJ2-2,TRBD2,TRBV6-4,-,CASSGREQPGELFF,TGTGCCAGCAGCGGGAGGGAGCAGCCCGGGGAGCTGTTTTTT
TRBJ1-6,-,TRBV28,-,CASSAQGSPLHF,TGTGCCAGCAGTGCACAGGGTTCACCCCTCCACTTT
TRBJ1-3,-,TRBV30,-,CAWSVQGASSGNTIYF,TGTGCCTGGAGTGTACAAGGGGCCAGCTCTGGAAACACCATATATTTT
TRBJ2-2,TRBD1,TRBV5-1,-,CASSVPGQVTGELFF,TGCGCCAGCAGCGTTCCGGGACAGGTCACCGGGGAGCTGTTTTTT
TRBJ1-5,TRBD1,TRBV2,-,CASSLQDRGSNQPQHF,TGTGCCAGCAGTCTCCAAGACAGGGGAAGCAATCAGCCCCAGCATTTT
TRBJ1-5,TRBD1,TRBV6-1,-,CASSGTGGPNQPQHF,TGTGCCAGCTCCGGGACAGGGGGCCCCAATCAGCCCCAGCATTTT
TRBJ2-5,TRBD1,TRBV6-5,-,CASSHGTGIQETQYF,TGTGCCAGCAGTCACGGGACAGGTATTCAAGAGACCCAGTACTTC
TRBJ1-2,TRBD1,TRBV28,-,CASSGQGINGYTF,TGTGCCTCCTCGGGACAGGGGATCAATGGCTACACCTTC
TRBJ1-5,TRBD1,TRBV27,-,CASSLWGTGGNQPQHF,TGTGCCAGCAGTTTATGGGGGACAGGGGGCAATCAGCCCCAGCATTTT
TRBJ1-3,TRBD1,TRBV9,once,CASSVATGLSGNTIYF,TGTGCCAGCAGCGTAGCGACAGGGCTTTCTGGAAACACCATATATTTT
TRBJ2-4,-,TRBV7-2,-,CASSRDRFDIQYF,TGTGCCAGCAGTCGCGACAGGTTTGACATTCAGTACTTC
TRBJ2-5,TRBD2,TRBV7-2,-,CASTPPGRGEETQYF,TGTGCCAGCACCCCTCCTGGGCGGGGGGAAGAGACCCAGTACTTC
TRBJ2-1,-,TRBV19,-,CASSRGKGAYNEQFF,TGTGCCAGCTCTAGGGGGAAGGGCGCCTACAATGAGCAGTTCTTC
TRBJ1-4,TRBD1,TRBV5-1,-,CASSWGQERGNEKLFF,TGCGCCAGCAGCTGGGGACAGGAACGGGGGAATGAAAAACTGTTTTTT
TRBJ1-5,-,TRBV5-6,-,CASSLSGQRYSNQPQHF,TGTGCCAGCAGCTTGAGCGGACAGCGCTATAGCAATCAGCCCCAGCATTTT
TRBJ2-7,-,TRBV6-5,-,CASSYEEPTYEQYF,TGTGCCAGCAGTTATGAAGAGCCAACCTACGAGCAGTACTTC
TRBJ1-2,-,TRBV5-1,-,CASDPLFPGSSGYTF,TGCGCCAGCGACCCTTTGTTTCCGGGGAGTAGTGGCTACACCTTC
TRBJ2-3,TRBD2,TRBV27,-,CASSLQGGATDTQYF,TGTGCCAGCAGTCTCCAGGGAGGGGCCACAGATACGCAGTATTTT
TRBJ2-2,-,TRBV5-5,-,CASSLDPQGRTGELFF,TGTGCCAGCAGCTTGGATCCCCAGGGAAGAACCGGGGAGCTGTTTTTT
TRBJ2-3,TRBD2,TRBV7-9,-,CASSWSGTSGSPDTQYF,TGTGCCAGCAGCTGGTCCGGGACTAGCGGGAGTCCGGATACGCAGTATTTT
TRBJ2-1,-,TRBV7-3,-,CASSNTRISYNEQFF,TGTGCCAGCAGTAATACTAGGATCTCCTACAATGAGCAGTTCTTC
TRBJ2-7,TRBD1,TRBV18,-,CASSNRDSHYEQYF,TGTGCCAGCTCCAACCGGGACAGCCACTACGAGCAGTACTTC
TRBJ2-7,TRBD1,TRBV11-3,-,CASSPRDRENEQYF,TGTGCCAGCAGCCCGAGGGACAGGGAGAACGAGCAGTACTTC
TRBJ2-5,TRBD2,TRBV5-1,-,CASSRPGLEGETQYF,TGCGCCAGCAGTCGCCCGGGACTAGAGGGAGAGACCCAGTACTTC
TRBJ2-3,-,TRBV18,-,CASSPPSLSTDTQYF,TGTGCCAGCTCACCACCGTCACTGAGCACAGATACGCAGTATTTT
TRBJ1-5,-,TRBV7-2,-,CASSPEGGNQPQHF,TGTGCCAGCAGCCCCGAGGGGGGCAATCAGCCCCAGCATTTT
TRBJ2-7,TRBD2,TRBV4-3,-,CASSPGLAGGGVGYEQYF,TGCGCCAGCAGCCCGGGACTAGCGGGGGGGGGCGTGGGGTACGAGCAGTACTTC
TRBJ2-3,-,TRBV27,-,CASSRTDPSSADTQYF,TGTGCCAGCAGCCGCACGGACCCCTCTAGCGCAGATACGCAGTATTTT
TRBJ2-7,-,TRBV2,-,CASTLRVGYEQYF,TGTGCCAGCACGCTGAGGGTAGGGTACGAGCAGTACTTC
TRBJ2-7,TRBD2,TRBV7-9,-,CASTIQRGGIPYEQYF,TGTGCCAGCACCATTCAGCGGGGGGGGATACCATACGAGCAGTACTTC
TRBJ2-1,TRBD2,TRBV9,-,CASSVDYWTSGNEQFF,TGTGCCAGCAGCGTAGATTACTGGACTAGCGGGAATGAGCAGTTCTTC
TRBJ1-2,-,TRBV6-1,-,CASSEQAEFYGYTF,TGTGCCAGCAGTGAACAGGCAGAATTCTATGGCTACACCTTC
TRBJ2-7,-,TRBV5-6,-,CASSYRAALAYEQYF,TGTGCCAGCAGCTACAGGGCAGCCCTTGCCTACGAGCAGTACTTC
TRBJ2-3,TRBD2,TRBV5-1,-,CASSAGTKGDTQYF,TGCGCCAGCAGCGCCGGGACTAAAGGGGATACGCAGTATTTT
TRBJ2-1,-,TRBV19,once,CASSLRLVDEQFF,TGTGCCAGTAGTCTTCGTCTCGTCGATGAGCAGTTCTTC
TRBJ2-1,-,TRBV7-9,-,CASSFQGIASYNEQFF,TGTGCCAGCAGCTTCCAGGGGATTGCGTCCTACAATGAGCAGTTCTTC
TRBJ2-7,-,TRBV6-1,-,CASSEGSEPYEQYF,TGTGCCAGCAGTGAAGGCAGCGAGCCCTACGAGCAGTACTTC
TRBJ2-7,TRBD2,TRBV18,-,CASSPGGGDSYEQYF,TGTGCCAGCTCACCAGGGGGGGGAGACTCCTACGAGCAGTACTTC
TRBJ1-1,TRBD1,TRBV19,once,CASSTRGLTEAFF,TGTGCCAGTAGTACCAGGGGGTTGACTGAAGCTTTCTTT
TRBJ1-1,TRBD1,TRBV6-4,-,CASREDRGGTEAFF,TGTGCCAGCCGTGAGGACAGGGGGGGCACTGAAGCTTTCTTT
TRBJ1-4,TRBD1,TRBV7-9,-,CASSKGQGEANEKLFF,TGTGCCAGCAGCAAGGGACAGGGGGAGGCTAATGAAAAACTGTTTTTT
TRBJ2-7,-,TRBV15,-,CATSSGVSYEQYF,TGTGCCACCAGCAGCGGGGTCTCCTACGAGCAGTACTTC